Listed below are T cell receptor beta chains from one sample, sequenced in a study of blood T cells in healthy people across ages. Via MiXCR, TCRdb re-called the 5' RACE reads, giving one row per CDR3 protein. Altogether roughly 790,000 distinct CDR3 sequences are present, about 40% being singletons, with the ten largest covering 20% to 25%. Sample: blood. These receptors came from a woman aged 60-75 years in good health. The conserved cysteine and the conserved F or W are not part of the CDR3 here. Part of the rows lack a size; the others show once, few, many or a class for expanded clones.

V: TRBV9
size: -
J: TRBJ2-5
CDR3: ASSVRSNGPEETQY

V: TRBV11-2
size: -
J: TRBJ2-4
CDR3: ASSWTGGEGTLAKNIQY

V: TRBV20-1
size: -
J: TRBJ2-4
CDR3: SAARTSLTAKNIQY

V: TRBV6-2/TRBV6-3
size: few
J: TRBJ2-1
CDR3: ASSHPSGSHYGPF

V: TRBV3-1
size: few
J: TRBJ2-7
CDR3: ASSPPTGGFYNEQY

V: TRBV7-2
size: once
J: TRBJ1-5
CDR3: ASSPGGTVSNQPQH

V: TRBV2
size: -
J: TRBJ2-2
CDR3: ASSDGQGTGELF

V: TRBV30
size: -
J: TRBJ1-5
CDR3: AWAVGVGQPQH

V: TRBV29-1
size: -
J: TRBJ2-1
CDR3: SVPIRELYNEQF

V: TRBV20-1
size: -
J: TRBJ2-1
CDR3: SAQRGGNEQF

V: TRBV12-5
size: -
J: TRBJ2-5
CDR3: ASGLGPNEQY

V: TRBV24-1
size: many
J: TRBJ2-1
CDR3: ATSEGGLVDNEQF

V: TRBV18
size: -
J: TRBJ2-7
CDR3: ASSQWTGENEQY

V: TRBV4-3
size: -
J: TRBJ2-1
CDR3: TSSQDTGQGFNEQF

V: TRBV6-5
size: -
J: TRBJ2-2
CDR3: ASRTSGEVNAGELF

V: TRBV20-1
size: -
J: TRBJ1-2
CDR3: SATDRGYGYT

V: TRBV28
size: -
J: TRBJ2-3
CDR3: ASSEAGTGLGDTQY

V: TRBV29-1
size: many
J: TRBJ2-1
CDR3: SVTATGFNEQF

V: TRBV12-3/TRBV12-4
size: -
J: TRBJ2-2
CDR3: ASSFSGGNGELF

V: TRBV29-1
size: -
J: TRBJ2-1
CDR3: SVEKRVNEQF

V: TRBV20-1
size: -
J: TRBJ2-7
CDR3: SARDHSSYEQY

V: TRBV6-2/TRBV6-3
size: few
J: TRBJ2-5
CDR3: ASRDNSYNEQY

V: TRBV7-3
size: -
J: TRBJ2-6
CDR3: ASSGTPGDNVLT

V: TRBV7-2
size: -
J: TRBJ2-7
CDR3: ASSLGTRGPYEQY

V: TRBV10-1
size: -
J: TRBJ2-5
CDR3: ASSEHPQGTQY

V: TRBV6-9
size: -
J: TRBJ2-1
CDR3: ASSHWDRDPDEQF

V: TRBV14
size: -
J: TRBJ2-7
CDR3: ASSQARDRGPTYEQY

V: TRBV6-2/TRBV6-3
size: once
J: TRBJ2-7
CDR3: ASSYRDVAEQY

V: TRBV20-1
size: -
J: TRBJ2-1
CDR3: SARDIPGAGLSYNEQF

V: TRBV20-1
size: -
J: TRBJ1-6
CDR3: SALRDSPLH

V: TRBV3-1
size: few
J: TRBJ2-1
CDR3: ASSQAGARVEQF

V: TRBV3-1
size: -
J: TRBJ1-1
CDR3: ASSRRENTEAF

V: TRBV7-9
size: -
J: TRBJ2-7
CDR3: ASSSAGAEQY

V: TRBV29-1
size: few
J: TRBJ1-3
CDR3: SARTGLLSGNTIY

V: TRBV25-1
size: few
J: TRBJ1-6
CDR3: ASVQTGLNSPLH

V: TRBV14
size: -
J: TRBJ2-7
CDR3: ASSQVHPGQGSYEQY

V: TRBV7-3
size: -
J: TRBJ2-3
CDR3: ASSPASGSYTQY

V: TRBV5-1
size: -
J: TRBJ2-3
CDR3: ASSEPLAGETDTQY

V: TRBV30
size: -
J: TRBJ1-1
CDR3: AERIGVSATEAF

V: TRBV30
size: -
J: TRBJ2-2
CDR3: AWSVQAGTGELF

V: TRBV10-1
size: -
J: TRBJ2-3
CDR3: ASRDSGGTDTQY

V: TRBV3-1
size: -
J: TRBJ2-1
CDR3: ASTNFYNEQF

V: TRBV7-8
size: -
J: TRBJ2-3
CDR3: ASSNPTGSTGGTDTQY

V: TRBV6-2/TRBV6-3
size: -
J: TRBJ2-5
CDR3: ASRYVRGVRQETQY